Below, one T cell receptor beta chain is given with its context. Its antigen remains unknown. Generated by immunoSEQ multiplex PCR, the TCRdb table keeps only in-frame clones and is missing some. This table holds some 99,000 clones, 87% found once. These data come from a study of OX40 agonist ivuxolimab in advanced cancers. Whole-study results and caveats: Compared with others, partial responders at 0.1-3.0 mg/kg displayed clonal expansion among the lowest. CD4+ and CD8+ T cells in blood underwent clonal expansion by week 6 at 0.1 to 3.0 mg/kg. Among T cells, CD8+ cells averaged more expanded clones than CD4+ cells. The study did not work out the antigen specificity of the expanded peripheral T cells.

Trimming took 4 bases from V and 4 from J, leaving 11 bases between them. CDR3 length: 14 amino acids. Germline V lookup: CDR1 LNHNV, CDR2 YYDKDF (reference sequence). The sequenced sample was CD4+ or CD8+ T cells sorted from blood, obtained in a trial of the OX40 agonist ivuxolimab. The receptor was derived from an adult with an advanced solid tumor such as melanoma, head and neck, liver or kidney cancer. The chain links TRBV15 to TRBJ1-3; a weak D match, TRBD1 (5 bases). CDR3 residues: CATSTPGTGNTIYF. In DNA form, the CDR3 reads TGTGCCACCAGCACCCCAGGGACGGGAAACACCATATATTTT.